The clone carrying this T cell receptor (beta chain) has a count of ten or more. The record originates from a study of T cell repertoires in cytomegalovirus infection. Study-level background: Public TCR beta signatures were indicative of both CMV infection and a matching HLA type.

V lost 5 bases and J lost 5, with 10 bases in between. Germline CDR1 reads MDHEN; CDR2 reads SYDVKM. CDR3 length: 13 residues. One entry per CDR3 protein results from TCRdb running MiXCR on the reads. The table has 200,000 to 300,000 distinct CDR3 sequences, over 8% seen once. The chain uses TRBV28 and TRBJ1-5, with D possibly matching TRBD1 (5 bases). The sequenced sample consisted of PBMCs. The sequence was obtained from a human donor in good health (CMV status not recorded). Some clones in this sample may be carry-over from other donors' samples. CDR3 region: CASSIPGDQPQHF. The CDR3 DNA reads TGTGCCAGCAGTATACCGGGGGATCAGCCCCAGCATTTT.